These T cell receptor beta chains were read from a single sample in a study of PD-1 blockade in classical Hodgkin lymphoma. Sequencing used immunoSEQ multiplex PCR; TCRdb keeps in-frame clones, though not all of them. Here the sample spans about 37,000 clones, over 60% being singletons. Material: peripheral blood mononuclear cells (PBMCs), obtained before the second cycle of nivolumab. The receptor source for this set is a human donor with classical Hodgkin lymphoma. Each CDR3 is given with its conserved first and last residue. Clone size is shown for a subset of rows, as once, few, many or a class of expanded clone.

>TRBV7-2|-
CASSNFNRGVNTEAFF
>TRBV14|-
CASSQRRMDGEAFF
>TRBV11-2|few
CASSLRRGPGVEAFF
>TRBV7-9|-
CASSLRTGNEKLFF
>TRBV2|-
CASSDPRGWDDTEAFF
>TRBV11-3|-
CASSLRGKNTEAFF
>TRBV5-1|-
CASSRTSGGAGELFF
>TRBV2|-
CATFRMGQLGGYTF
>TRBV15|few
CATSRDNQPQHF
>TRBV5-5|-
CASRRDRTSYEQYF
>TRBV7-2|-
CASSDGQHEGQPQHF
>TRBV5-4|-
CASSFGAQQETQYF
>TRBV9|-
CASSVDWGPGETQYF
>TRBV5-1|-
CASNPSGGEDTQYF
>TRBV6-5|-
CASSYAENTEAFF
>TRBV10-1|few
CASSGEMDRTYGNQPQHF
>TRBV5-5|once
CASSLDLANYGYTF
>TRBV7-9|-
CASSLDNGDTQYF
>TRBV30|-
CAWSSGTGGIAHGYTF
>TRBV9|-
CASSVSGEPYEQYF
>TRBV7-9|-
CASSFSNNEQFF
>TRBV7-3|-
CASSLSGRGEQYF
>TRBV11-2|few
CASSFGRDRGEETQYF
>TRBV18|-
CASSPGPPWGEQYF
>TRBV6-6|-
CASSYSSRVSNQPQHF
>TRBV5-4|-
CASSPDVRVSYNEQFF
>TRBV19|-
CASSNPTGATNTEAFF
>TRBV5-1|once
CASSYTGSTGNTIYF
>TRBV19|-
CASSIGQRNTGELFF
>TRBV15|-
CATSSPPRGMRGYTF
>TRBV6-6|-
CASSYDRGRGEQYF
>TRBV9|-
CASSLDGGRGTDTQYF
>TRBV16|-
CASSQSQGTEAFF
>TRBV7-2|-
CASSLEYRLTNTEAFF
>TRBV5-1|-
CASSLRGGTEAFF
>TRBV27|-
CASSLWIRDTPSTDTQYF
>TRBV5-1|-
CASSLAPQISSYNSPLHF
>TRBV19|-
CASSWDRVTEAFF
>TRBV30|-
CAWSPSAGGPYEQYF
>TRBV5-4|-
CASSQGPRAYEQYF
>TRBV5-1|-
CASSAGARSSYEQYF
>TRBV4-3|-
CASSQDPRGGTDTQYF